This T cell receptor beta chain was sequenced in a study of T-cell reconstitution after alpha-beta-depleted transplantation in children. CDR3 length: 17 amino acids. Germline V gene data show CDR1 as SGHTA and CDR2 as FQGNSA. V shed 4 bases and J 2 bases; nucleotides not matched to a gene: 12. The TCRbeta library incorporated unique molecular identifiers. TCRdb recomputed calls from the PCR reads with MiXCR, one row per CDR3 protein. Among hundreds of thousands of distinct CDR3 sequences listed, approximately 12% were seen once. This sample comprised PBMCs, mostly from graft donor cells, obtained 360 days after TCRalphabeta/CD19-depleted stem cell transplant. The chain has TRBV7-2 and TRBJ2-3, with 7 bases lining up with TRBD2. This receptor was obtained from a male patient younger than 18 who had a stem cell transplant for acute myeloid leukemia, so the T cells may come from the graft donor. This CDR3 is CASSSFRWGRDTDTQYF. In DNA, the CDR3 is TGTGCCAGCAGCTCCTTTCGATGGGGGAGGGACACAGATACGCAGTATTTT.